The 23 T cell receptor beta chains below come from one sample, sequenced in a study of OX40 agonist ivuxolimab in advanced cancers. Assay used: immunoSEQ multiplex PCR; TCRdb lists only in-frame clones, some missing. The profile shows 83,000 or so clones, over 90% of them singletons. The sample consisted of CD4+ or CD8+ T cells sorted from blood, taken in a trial of the OX40 agonist ivuxolimab. The receptors originated from an adult with an advanced solid tumor such as melanoma, head and neck, liver or kidney cancer.

DNA for the CDR3: TGCGCCAGCAGCTTGGAGGGTAGCGGGACCTACGAGCAGTACTTC. Its protein product is CASSLEGSGTYEQYF. The chain combines TRBV5-1 with TRBJ2-7; 8 bases are shared with TRBD2. Germline CDR1 and CDR2: SGHRS and YFSETQ. The ends lost 0 bases at V and 2 bases at J; junction bases unmatched: 4. This CDR3 is 15 amino acids long.

The V and J genes are TRBV7-2 and TRBJ2-1; 11 bases match TRBD2. Germline CDR1 and CDR2: SGHTA and FQGNSA. The CDR3 covers 15 residues. V lost 5 bases to trimming and J lost 6 bases; unmatched junction nucleotides: 6. The CDR3: CASSQTSGSANEQFF. As DNA, the CDR3 is TGTGCCAGCAGCCAAACTAGCGGGAGTGCCAATGAGCAGTTCTTC.

The chain joins TRBV7-2 to TRBJ2-3, with D hard to call. The V gene lost 2 bases and the J gene lost 5 bases, with 11 bases spanning the gap. Germline V lookup: CDR1 SGHTA, CDR2 FQGNSA. CDR3 length: 14 residues. Here the CDR3 reads CASSLRGLEDTQYF. CDR3 nucleotides: TGTGCCAGCAGCTTAAGAGGATTGGAAGATACGCAGTATTTT.

J is TRBJ1-1 and V is TRBV28; D is perhaps TRBD1 (5 bases). Germline CDR1 is MDHEN and CDR2 is SYDVKM. Trimming took off 7 bases at V and 5 bases at J, with 14 bases between the two ends. CDR3 length: 13 residues. The CDR3 is CASTAPGRTEAFF. The DNA for the CDR3 is TGTGCCAGCACCGCCCCAGGGAGGACTGAAGCTTTCTTT. Based on the CDR3 plus reference TRBV28 and TRBJ1-1, the full variable domain is DVKVTQSSRYLVKRTGEKVFLECVQDMDHENMFWYRQDPGLGLRLIYFSYDVKMKEKGDIPEGYSVSREKKERFSLILESASTNQTSMYLCASTAPGRTEAFFGQGTRLTVV.

The chain couples TRBV7-2 to TRBJ2-5, with D tentatively TRBD2 (6 bases). The germline CDR1 and CDR2 sequences are SGHTA and FQGNSA. This CDR3 is 14 amino acids long. Trimming stripped 5 bases from V and 4 bases from J, with 14 bases between. CDR3 residues: CASSQRGIRETQYF. For the CDR3, the DNA is TGTGCCAGCAGCCAACGCGGGATTCGAGAGACCCAGTACTTC.

This chain links TRBV6-1 with TRBJ2-5; D not resolved. The CDR3 is 12 amino acids. Trimming stripped 3 bases from V and 5 bases from J, with 7 bases between. Germline CDR1 reads MNHNS; CDR2 reads SASEGT. For the CDR3, the DNA is TGTGCCAGCAGTGAGCGATGGGAGACCCAGTACTTC. It is translated as CASSERWETQYF.

The chain uses TRBV7-3 and TRBJ2-1; a weak D match, TRBD1 (5 bases). Germline V gives CDR1 SGHTA, CDR2 FQGTGA. With 2 bases removed from V and 1 base from J, the gap between germline ends came to 15 bases. This CDR3 has 17 residues. The chain's CDR3 is CASSLGAGASSYNEQFF. Here the CDR3 DNA reads TGTGCCAGCAGCTTAGGCGCTGGGGCGAGTTCCTACAATGAGCAGTTCTTC.

The gene calls are TRBV7-3 and TRBJ1-1, with D uncertain. Trimming cost V 2 bases and J 0 bases, with 10 bases left between them. This CDR3 is 15 amino acids long. CDR1 is SGHTA, CDR2 FQGTGA, per germline. The CDR3 bases are TGTGCCAGCAGCTTAGACCCGGGGATGAACACTGAAGCTTTCTTT. It is translated as CASSLDPGMNTEAFF.

The V gene is TRBV6-5, the J gene TRBJ2-1, with 12 bases that match TRBD2. This CDR3 has 14 residues. V shed 6 bases, J shed 6 bases, and the junction held 3 bases outside the gene matches. Germline lookup yields CDR1 MNHEY and CDR2 SVGAGI. The CDR3 loop is CASRETSGSNEQFF. CDR3 nucleotide sequence: TGTGCCAGCAGGGAGACTAGCGGGAGCAATGAGCAGTTCTTC.

This clone was seen only once. The gene calls are TRBV28 and TRBJ2-7, with 8 nucleotides matching TRBD2. The V gene end was trimmed by 10 bases and the J gene end by 5 bases; junction bases not matched to a gene: 16. The CDR3 consists of 15 residues. Germline V gene lookup returns CDR1 MDHEN and CDR2 SYDVKM. The CDR3 here is CATTKEREILNEQYF. CDR3 bases: TGTGCCACCACGAAAGAGCGGGAGATACTGAACGAGCAGTACTTC.

V gene TRBV2 combines with J gene TRBJ1-5; D not certain. The CDR3 spans 13 residues. From germline, CDR1 is SNHLY and CDR2 FYNNEI. V was shortened by 6 bases and J by 2 bases, with 8 bases between the two germline ends. DNA of the CDR3: TGTGCCAGCAGACCGGACGGCAATCAGCCCCAGCATTTT. This encodes CASRPDGNQPQHF.

The CDR3 nucleotides read TGCGCCAGCAGCCAAGTGTTCGGCGCCAACTATGGCTACACCTTC. Translation: CASSQVFGANYGYTF. The chain links TRBV4-3 to TRBJ1-2; D is unclear. V lost 1 base and J 2 bases, leaving 11 bases between the germline ends. This CDR3 is built from 15 residues. CDR1 LGHNA and CDR2 YSLEER come from the germline V gene.

CDR3 DNA: TGTGCCAGCAGTTTGAAAGGAAACACTGAAGCTTTCTTT. Translating it yields CASSLKGNTEAFF. The chain uses TRBV6-1 and TRBJ1-1; no clear D. Trimming pared 5 bases from V and 2 bases from J, leaving 9 bases between. Per the germline V gene, CDR1 is MNHNS and CDR2 is SASEGT. The CDR3 runs to 13 residues.

J is TRBJ1-3 and V is TRBV2, with D possibly matching TRBD1 (5 bases). V lost 3 bases and J 5 bases, leaving 17 bases between the germline ends. The germline V gene has CDR1 SNHLY and CDR2 FYNNEI. The CDR3 has 16 residues. For the CDR3, the DNA is TGTGCCAGCAGTGATAGCAGGGCATTCAAGAGAAACACCATATATTTT. Translated: CASSDSRAFKRNTIYF.

The CDR3 is CAIKGLVKSTDTQYF. The CDR3, as DNA: TGTGCCATCAAGGGACTAGTTAAAAGCACAGATACGCAGTATTTT. The genes are TRBV10-3 and TRBJ2-3; 8 positions match TRBD2. The trim removed 7 bases at V and 0 bases at J, leaving 6 bases unmatched. CDR1 and CDR2 (germline): ENHRY, SYGVKD. This CDR3 region has 15 residues.

The genes are TRBV5-4 and TRBJ1-6; D is possibly TRBD1 (6 bases). This CDR3 has 15 residues. V lost 5 bases and J lost 6, with 15 bases in between. Germline CDR1 reads SGHNT; CDR2 reads YYREEE (reference sequence). CDR3 DNA sequence: TGTGCCAGCAGTTTACAGGGCTCATCTAATTCACCCCTCCACTTT. Protein product: CASSLQGSSNSPLHF.

The CDR3 reads CASSNRQTQETQYF. CDR3 in DNA: TGTGCCAGCAGCAATAGACAGACTCAAGAGACCCAGTACTTC. The chain uses TRBV7-9 and TRBJ2-5, with D maybe TRBD1 (5 bases). CDR1 SEHNR and CDR2 FQNEAQ come from the germline V gene (reference sequence). The CDR3 is 14 residues long. The V end was cut by 5 bases, the J end by 2 bases, with 12 bases between. Filled out from reference TRBV7-9 and TRBJ2-5, the complete variable domain reads DTGVSQNPRHKITKRGQNVTFRCDPISEHNRLYWYRQTLGQGPEFLTYFQNEAQLEKSRLLSDRFSAERPKGSFSTLEIQRTEQGDSAMYLCASSNRQTQETQYFGPGTRLLVL.

This clone was seen just once. The genes are TRBV4-3 and TRBJ1-1; no clear D gene. Germline V gives CDR1 LGHNA, CDR2 YSLEER. The CDR3 totals 17 residues. The V end lost 1 base, the J end lost 1 base, and 16 bases lay between the germline ends. The CDR3 DNA reads as TGCGCCAGCAGCCAAGCCGTCAGTATATATGAGAACACTGAAGCTTTCTTT. Its translation: CASSQAVSIYENTEAFF.

The genes are TRBV19 and TRBJ1-6; D ambiguous. Trimming stripped 3 bases from V and 10 bases from J, with 16 bases between. Germline values: CDR1 LNHDA, CDR2 SQIVND (reference sequence). The CDR3 has 15 residues. CDR3 sequence (DNA): TGTGCCAGTAGTATGGTCAGGAATGGGAACTCACCCCTCCACTTT. Its translation is CASSMVRNGNSPLHF.

This clone was observed once. J is TRBJ1-5 and V is TRBV6-1; unclear D gene. In germline, CDR1 is MNHNS, CDR2 SASEGT. The CDR3 length is 12 residues. The ends were cut back, 2 bases at V and 12 bases at J, with 11 bases in the middle. CDR3 bases: TGTGCCAGCAGTGAACCTCAATTTGACCAGCATTTT. Amino acid sequence: CASSEPQFDQHF.

The J gene is TRBJ1-3, the V gene TRBV4-3; D ambiguous. The CDR3 sequence is 17 residues long. The germline V and J ends were trimmed by 1 base and 0 bases, with 13 bases remaining between them. The germline V gene has CDR1 LGHNA and CDR2 YSLEER. CDR3 coding DNA: TGCGCCAGCAGCCAAGGAAGGATCCTGACCTCTGGAAACACCATATATTTT. Translating it yields CASSQGRILTSGNTIYF.

V is TRBV5-1 and J is TRBJ2-3; TRBD2 matches 9 bases. This CDR3 is built from 16 residues. Trimming at V came to 0 bases and at J to 6 bases, leaving 8 bases not matched to a gene. From germline, CDR1 is SGHRS and CDR2 YFSETQ. The CDR3 is CASSLEIAGASDTQYF. CDR3 bases: TGCGCCAGCAGCTTGGAGATAGCGGGAGCGTCTGATACGCAGTATTTT.

The chain carries TRBV6-1 and TRBJ2-5; D is unresolved. This CDR3 is 13 amino acids long. Germline CDR1 reads MNHNS; CDR2 reads SASEGT. With 5 bases removed from V and 5 bases from J, the gap between germline ends came to 12 bases. CDR3 sequence (DNA): TGTGCCAGCAGTATGACTGCGTACGAGACCCAGTACTTC. Its protein is CASSMTAYETQYF.